These 16 T cell receptor beta chains came from one sample sequenced in a study of blood T cell repertoires in COVID-19. Here immunoSEQ multiplex PCR was the method, and the copy in TCRdb shows in-frame clones only, minus some. The table shows approximately 210,000 clones, with roughly nine tenths occurring only once. Sequencing was performed on PBMCs or T cells enriched from blood (not recorded which). These receptors were taken from a woman in her twenties or thirties who had recovered from COVID-19.

The chain joins TRBV30 to TRBJ2-3, with 7 bases identical to TRBD1. The V gene's germline CDR1 is GTSNPN and CDR2 SVGIG (reference sequence). V lost 0 bases to trimming and J lost 3 bases; unmatched junction nucleotides: 6. The CDR3 spans 15 residues. The CDR3 protein is CAWSVSDRVTDTQYF. CDR3 nucleotide sequence: TGTGCCTGGAGTGTTTCAGACAGGGTAACAGATACGCAGTATTTT.

The rearrangement joins TRBV7-6 to TRBJ1-1, with 8 bases aligning to TRBD1. Germline V CDR1 and CDR2: SGHVS, FNYEAQ. V lost 2 bases and J lost 3; bases outside the gene matches: 11. The CDR3 is 17 residues long. The CDR3 region has the DNA TGTGCCAGCAGCTTATGGGACAGGAAAGTTTGGGACACTGAAGCTTTCTTT. Translating gives CASSLWDRKVWDTEAFF.

The V call is TRBV27, the J call TRBJ1-1, with TRBD1 identical over 9 bases. This CDR3 has 18 residues. V was clipped by 8 bases and J by 4 bases; unmatched bases: 20. Germline CDR1 reads MNHEY; CDR2 reads SMNVEV (reference sequence). The CDR3 region has the DNA TGTGCCAGCCGTGACCTTCCGGGACAGGGAGTAGGTCCCACTGAAGCTTTCTTT. Translating gives CASRDLPGQGVGPTEAFF.

The CDR3 region is CAWRETTGSAEAFF. The CDR3 DNA follows: TGTGCCTGGAGGGAAACGACAGGGTCCGCTGAAGCTTTCTTT. The genes are TRBV30 and TRBJ1-1, with 7 bases lining up with TRBD1. Germline V gene sequence: CDR1 GTSNPN, CDR2 SVGIG (reference sequence). V was pared by 3 bases and J by 6 bases, with 10 bases of the junction left unmatched. The CDR3 runs to 14 residues.

V usage is TRBV4-3 and J usage is TRBJ1-2; D is uncertain. Deletions cut 0 bases from V and 4 bases from J, with 6 bases between. CDR1 and CDR2 from the germline V gene are LGHNA and YSLEER. CDR3 length: 13 amino acids. Here the CDR3 reads CASSQDQVYGYTF. In DNA, the CDR3 is TGCGCCAGCAGCCAAGACCAGGTCTATGGCTACACCTTC.

The chain employs TRBV30 and TRBJ1-4; TRBD1 agrees at 7 bases. J gave up 6 bases and V 0 bases, and 7 bases lay outside the gene matches. This CDR3 spans 15 amino acids. The germline V gene encodes CDR1 GTSNPN and CDR2 SVGIG (reference sequence). Here the CDR3 DNA reads TGTGCCTGGAGTGTACAGGGGACGCGGTATGAAAAACTGTTTTTT. Encoded protein: CAWSVQGTRYEKLFF.

The rearrangement joins TRBV5-5 to TRBJ1-1, with 8 bases matching TRBD1. J was trimmed by 6 bases and V by 3 bases; bases with no gene match: 4. Germline assignment: CDR1 SGHKS and CDR2 YYEKEE (reference sequence). This CDR3 has 13 amino acids. CDR3 coding DNA: TGTGCCAGCAGCTCGGACAGGGAAGCTGAAGCTTTCTTT. Translating gives CASSSDREAEAFF.

The chain combines TRBV29-1 with TRBJ2-7, with 12 bases aligning to TRBD2. Germline V gene data show CDR1 as SQVTM and CDR2 as ANQGSEA. The junction had 7 bases not matched to a gene; V was cut back by 5 bases and J by 2 bases. This CDR3 has 15 residues. CDR3 amino acids: CSVPGLAGDTYEQYF. CDR3 sequence (DNA): TGCAGCGTTCCGGGACTAGCGGGTGATACCTACGAGCAGTACTTC.

This sequence joins TRBV4-1 and TRBJ2-3; TRBD1 matches 10 bases. V was pared by 4 bases and J by 2 bases, with 3 bases of the junction left unmatched. Germline V gives CDR1 MGHRA, CDR2 YSYEKL. This CDR3 is built from 15 residues. CDR3 in DNA: TGCGCCAGCAGCCCGACAGGGGGCTTCACAGATACGCAGTATTTT. It is translated as CASSPTGGFTDTQYF.

The chain combines TRBV6-5 with TRBJ1-2; D is uncertain. V lost 3 bases and J lost 3, with 8 bases in between. CDR1 is MNHEY and CDR2 is SVGAGI in the germline V gene. This CDR3 contains 13 residues. The CDR3 reads CASSYNRHYGYTF. The CDR3 DNA follows: TGTGCCAGCAGTTATAACAGACACTATGGCTACACCTTC.

The gene calls are TRBV4-3 and TRBJ2-5; TRBD1 aligns across 9 bases. The CDR3 extends over 18 amino acids. Germline CDR1 reads LGHNA; CDR2 reads YSLEER. The junction had 12 bases not matched to a gene; V was cut back by 4 bases and J by 0 bases. The CDR3 bases are TGCGCCAGCAGCCCTTCCGGGACAGGGATTCCCCACCAAGAGACCCAGTACTTC. Encoded protein: CASSPSGTGIPHQETQYF.

The chain joins TRBV3-1 (or the pseudogene TRBV3-2) to TRBJ1-1; D is undetermined. Trimming cost V 2 bases and J 2 bases, with 9 bases left between them. The length of the CDR3 is 14 residues. Germline V gene sequence: CDR1 LGHDT, CDR2 YNNKEL (reference sequence). The CDR3 DNA is TGTGCCAGCAGCCAAAACGGGAGAAACACTGAAGCTTTCTTT. It encodes CASSQNGRNTEAFF.

As to this clone: The same CDR3 can be traced to other DNA sequences in this sample. The V gene is TRBV29-1, the J gene TRBJ2-1; D unclear. V was clipped by 1 base and J by 3 bases, with 4 bases between them. The CDR3 extends over 12 amino acids. The germline gives CDR1 SQVTM, CDR2 ANQGSEA. The CDR3 coding sequence is TGCAGCGTTGAAGGCGGCTACAATGAGCAGTTCTTC. Protein product: CSVEGGYNEQFF.

The chain recombines TRBV6-5 with TRBJ2-2, with D possibly TRBD1 on 5 matching bases. This CDR3 spans 12 amino acids. Deletions cut 6 bases from V and 7 bases from J, with 9 bases between. Germline V gives CDR1 MNHEY, CDR2 SVGAGI. The CDR3 DNA follows: TGTGCCAGCAGCCCCGACAGCGGGGAGCTGTTTTTT. The encoded protein is CASSPDSGELFF.

CDR3: CAWSNRDGNYGYTF. CDR3 nucleotide sequence: TGTGCCTGGAGTAACAGGGATGGGAACTATGGCTACACCTTC. The chain has TRBV30 and TRBJ1-2; D might be TRBD1 (6 bases). V was pared by 2 bases and J by 2 bases, with 12 bases between. Germline V lookup: CDR1 GTSNPN, CDR2 SVGIG (reference sequence). This CDR3 contains 14 residues.

This clone appeared a few times. The gene calls are TRBV7-3 and TRBJ1-6, with a tentative D call TRBD1 (6 bases). The CDR3 has 16 residues. V was pared by 9 bases and J by 4 bases, with 19 bases between. Germline V gene sequence: CDR1 SGHTA, CDR2 FQGTGA. The CDR3 region has the DNA TGTGCCAGGATCTCACTGGGACACATTTATAATTCACCCCTCCACTTT. Residues: CARISLGHIYNSPLHF.